These 9 T cell receptor beta chains were sequenced from one sample in a study of blood T cell repertoires in COVID-19 (dated by TCRdb to 2018 to 2021). Libraries were built with the immunoSEQ multiplex PCR assay. TCRdb took over this immuneACCESS table, retaining in-frame rearrangements with V and J assigned. Such tables are incomplete; in checked studies, under half of the missing clones stem from an unresolved V gene, and the remainder is unexplained. The sample table holds about 350,000 clones, of which approximately 89% were seen once. Of the sample, about 3.9% is held by the ten largest clones. The sequenced sample was peripheral blood. The receptors here all came from a woman in her fifties or sixties with COVID-19, enrolled during active disease.

V gene TRBV5-4 combines with J gene TRBJ2-7; 8 bases are shared with TRBD1. Germline V gene data show CDR1 as SGHNT and CDR2 as YYREEE (reference sequence). V shed 0 bases and J 0 bases; nucleotides not matched to a gene: 5. CDR3 length: 16 residues. The CDR3 loop reads CASSLGKTGVSYEQYF. CDR3 DNA: TGTGCCAGCAGCTTGGGAAAGACAGGGGTCTCCTACGAGCAGTACTTC.

V usage is TRBV5-6 and J usage is TRBJ2-6; the match to TRBD1 covers 9 bases. CDR3 length: 18 amino acids. CDR1 and CDR2 (germline): SGHDT, YYEEEE. V shed 5 bases and J 3 bases; nucleotides not matched to a gene: 12. CDR3 residues: CASSSDRGTHIGANVLTF. The CDR3 region has the DNA TGTGCCAGCAGTTCTGACAGGGGGACTCACATTGGGGCCAACGTCCTGACTTTC.

The chain joins TRBV3-1 (or the pseudogene TRBV3-2) to TRBJ1-5; no clear D gene. Trimming took 0 bases from V and 9 from J, leaving 9 bases between them. The germline gives CDR1 LGHDT, CDR2 YNNKEL (reference sequence). The CDR3 runs 13 residues. The CDR3 coding sequence is TGTGCCAGCAGCCAAGATGGACGGGGGCCCCAGCATTTT. Encoded protein: CASSQDGRGPQHF.

This clone was found once. The rearrangement joins TRBV7-9 to TRBJ2-2; 8 bases agree with TRBD1. Trimming took 3 bases from V and 5 from J; bases not matched to a gene: 5. The CDR3 has 15 residues. Germline V gene data show CDR1 as SEHNR and CDR2 as FQNEAQ (reference sequence). CDR3 sequence reads: CASSLLDRDTGELFF. CDR3 DNA sequence: TGTGCCAGCAGCTTGCTGGACAGGGATACCGGGGAGCTGTTTTTT.

V gene TRBV5-1 combines with J gene TRBJ1-5; 8 bases match TRBD1. Trimming at V came to 1 base and at J to 6 bases, leaving 6 bases not matched to a gene. The CDR3 has 15 residues. Germline V gene data show CDR1 as SGHRS and CDR2 as YFSETQ. The CDR3 is CASSLTGGEGQPQHF. CDR3 sequence (DNA): TGCGCCAGCAGCTTGACAGGGGGAGAGGGTCAGCCCCAGCATTTT.

The chain couples TRBV11-3 to TRBJ1-1; weak D call: TRBD1 (6 bases). The CDR3 runs to 14 residues. Germline V gene lookup returns CDR1 SGHNT and CDR2 YENEEA. Trimming removed 3 bases at V and 13 bases at J, with 21 bases between. CDR3 sequence reads: CASSFTSGGRGVFF. CDR3 DNA sequence: TGTGCCAGCAGCTTTACCTCGGGGGGCCGGGGAGTTTTCTTT.

The chain is built from TRBV28 and TRBJ1-5, with 9 nucleotides matching TRBD1. Losses at the gene ends were 6 bases for V and 4 bases for J; bases not matched to a gene: 7. In germline, CDR1 is MDHEN, CDR2 SYDVKM. The CDR3 consists of 15 residues. CDR3 nucleotides: TGTGCCAGCAGACCCGGGACAGGGTATAATCAGCCCCAGCATTTT. Protein sequence: CASRPGTGYNQPQHF.

Only a few counts were recorded for this clone. The chain combines TRBV28 with TRBJ1-3, with a possible D match to TRBD1 (5 bases). Germline assignment: CDR1 MDHEN and CDR2 SYDVKM. Trimming removed 5 bases at V and 4 bases at J, with 21 bases between. The CDR3 covers 17 residues. The CDR3 loop reads CASSGTGTPVGGNTIYF. CDR3 DNA: TGTGCCAGCAGTGGTACCGGGACTCCTGTGGGGGGAAACACCATATATTTT. The whole variable domain, filled in from reference TRBV28 and TRBJ1-3, reads DVKVTQSSRYLVKRTGEKVFLECVQDMDHENMFWYRQDPGLGLRLIYFSYDVKMKEKGDIPEGYSVSREKKERFSLILESASTNQTSMYLCASSGTGTPVGGNTIYFGEGSWLTVV.

The chain uses TRBV30 and TRBJ1-1; D not certain. The ends were cut back, 3 bases at V and 14 bases at J, with 16 bases in the middle. CDR1 is GTSNPN and CDR2 is SVGIG in the germline V gene (reference sequence). This CDR3 comprises 11 residues. The CDR3 is CAWSPPEEIFF. Here the CDR3 DNA reads TGTGCCTGGAGCCCTCCCGAGGAGATATTCTTT.